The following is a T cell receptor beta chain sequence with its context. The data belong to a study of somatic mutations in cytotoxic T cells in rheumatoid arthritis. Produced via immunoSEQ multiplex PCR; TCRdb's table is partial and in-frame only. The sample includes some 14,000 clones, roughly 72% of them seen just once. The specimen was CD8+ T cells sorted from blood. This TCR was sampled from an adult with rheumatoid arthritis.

The chain's CDR3 is CASSTRTDSTGNYGYTF. The CDR3 DNA reads as TGTGCCAGCAGCACCCGGACAGACTCCACCGGCAACTATGGCTACACCTTC. V usage is TRBV28 and J usage is TRBJ1-2, with TRBD1 as a possible D gene (6 bases). V was trimmed by 6 bases and J by 2 bases, leaving 22 bases between them. CDR3 length: 17 amino acids. Per the germline V gene, CDR1 is MDHEN and CDR2 is SYDVKM.